A single sample is the source of the 16 T cell receptor beta chains below, sequenced in a study of cytomegalovirus exposure and HLA in healthy donors. Sequencing was performed with immunoSEQ multiplex PCR; in TCRdb, only in-frame clones are kept and a portion is missing. The sample includes 100,000 to 150,000 clones, roughly 93% of them seen just once. The sample consisted of PBMCs. The source is a woman in her late teens or twenties in good health and CMV-seronegative.

This chain joins TRBV18 and TRBJ1-1; D ambiguous. The germline V gene encodes CDR1 KGHSH and CDR2 LQKENI. The length of the CDR3 is 15 residues. V dropped 8 bases and J dropped 0 bases, with 16 bases sitting between them. This CDR3 is CASLPETALNTEAFF. CDR3 sequence (DNA): TGTGCCAGCCTACCAGAAACAGCTCTGAACACTGAAGCTTTCTTT.

The CDR3 sequence: CASSLATKADTQYF. As DNA, the CDR3 is TGCGCCAGCAGCTTGGCAACTAAGGCAGATACGCAGTATTTT. The chain links TRBV5-1 to TRBJ2-3, with D unclear. Germline V gives CDR1 SGHRS, CDR2 YFSETQ. The CDR3 runs 14 residues. V lost 0 bases and J lost 4, with 9 bases in between.

V and J are TRBV6-1 and TRBJ2-1, with D possibly matching TRBD1 (5 bases). The V end lost 2 bases, the J end lost 1 base, and 15 bases lay between the germline ends. Germline V gene lookup returns CDR1 MNHNS and CDR2 SASEGT. This CDR3 comprises 17 residues. The CDR3 loop is CASSEQSSGPSYNEQFF. DNA of the CDR3: TGTGCCAGCAGTGAACAGTCCTCAGGGCCTTCCTACAATGAGCAGTTCTTC.

This clone has only a few counts. The same CDR3 also results from other DNA sequences found in this sample. The chain uses TRBV5-4 and TRBJ1-2; D is undetermined. Between the trimmed V and J ends, which lost 0 bases and 2 bases, there was a span of 8 bases. Germline V CDR1 and CDR2: SGHNT, YYREEE (reference sequence). The CDR3 loop spans 14 amino acids. CDR3 sequence (DNA): TGTGCCAGCAGCTTGGTCAGCGTGAACTATGGCTACACCTTC. Its protein product is CASSLVSVNYGYTF.

The V call is TRBV6-1, the J call TRBJ1-5, with a possible D match to TRBD1 (5 bases). V gave up 7 bases and J gave up 0 bases, with 7 bases separating them. The CDR3 runs to 13 residues. Germline CDR1 reads MNHNS; CDR2 reads SASEGT. The CDR3 nucleotides read TGTGCCAGCAAGGGGAATAGCAATCAGCCCCAGCATTTT. Amino acids: CASKGNSNQPQHF.

The chain has TRBV19 and TRBJ1-2; TRBD1 might be the D (5 bases). CDR3 length: 13 residues. Germline lookup yields CDR1 LNHDA and CDR2 SQIVND (reference sequence). With 7 bases removed from V and 2 bases from J, the gap between germline ends came to 11 bases. The CDR3: CASTAGRNYGYTF. CDR3 DNA sequence: TGTGCCAGTACAGCAGGGAGGAACTATGGCTACACCTTC.

This clone appeared a few times. This chain uses TRBV7-6 with TRBJ2-7; perhaps TRBD2 as D (6 bases). Trimming pared 3 bases from V and 4 bases from J, leaving 10 bases between. Germline-derived CDR1 and CDR2 are SGHVS and FNYEAQ. CDR3 length equals 13 residues. The CDR3 sequence is CASSFGSGYEQYF. In nucleotides, the CDR3 is TGTGCCAGCAGCTTCGGGAGCGGTTACGAGCAGTACTTC.

V is TRBV4-1 and J is TRBJ1-3; D call uncertain. The CDR3 has 14 residues. Trimming took 4 bases from V and 3 from J, leaving 10 bases between them. The germline V gene encodes CDR1 MGHRA and CDR2 YSYEKL. CDR3: CASSPTGDGNTIYF. CDR3 sequence (DNA): TGCGCCAGCAGCCCAACGGGAGATGGAAACACCATATATTTT.

The CDR3 loop is CASRGEAGGLREKLFF. The CDR3 region has the DNA TGTGCCAGCAGGGGCGAAGCGGGGGGTTTAAGGGAAAAACTGTTTTTT. The chain carries TRBV28 and TRBJ1-4; D might be TRBD1 (5 bases). The CDR3 is made up of 16 amino acids. V lost 6 bases to trimming and J lost 8 bases, with 22 bases between them. Germline V gene data show CDR1 as MDHEN and CDR2 as SYDVKM.

This clone was recorded a few times. The J gene is TRBJ2-1, the V gene TRBV30; 10 bases match TRBD2. CDR1 is GTSNPN and CDR2 is SVGIG in the germline V gene (reference sequence). The CDR3 length is 14 residues. J gave up 5 bases and V 4 bases, and 5 bases lay outside the gene matches. Here the CDR3 DNA reads TGTGCCTGGAACACAGGACTAGCGGACAATGAGCAGTTCTTC. Protein: CAWNTGLADNEQFF. The whole variable domain, filled in from reference TRBV30 and TRBJ2-1, reads SQTIHQWPATLVQPVGSPLSLECTVEGTSNPNLYWYRQAAGRGLQLLFYSVGIGQISSEVPQNLSASRPQDRQFILSSKKLLLSDSGFYLCAWNTGLADNEQFFGPGTRLTVL.

J is TRBJ1-4 and V is TRBV6-1, with 7 bases that match TRBD1. This CDR3 contains 15 residues. With 6 bases clipped from V and 8 bases from J, the junction kept 12 bases outside the gene matches. The V gene's germline CDR1 is MNHNS and CDR2 SASEGT. The CDR3 DNA reads as TGTGCCAGCAGCCTGACAGGGTCCCGAGGAGAAAAACTGTTTTTT. Its translation: CASSLTGSRGEKLFF.

This chain joins TRBV6-1 and TRBJ1-2; possibly TRBD1 for D (5 bases). The germline V gene encodes CDR1 MNHNS and CDR2 SASEGT. CDR3 length equals 14 residues. The V and J ends lost 1 base and 4 bases respectively, with 10 bases between them. The CDR3 spells CASSEVGGTYGYTF. The CDR3 DNA reads TGTGCCAGCAGTGAAGTGGGGGGGACCTATGGCTACACCTTC.

V usage is TRBV28 and J usage is TRBJ2-7, with TRBD2 matching over 9 bases. V shed 5 bases, J shed 5 bases, and the junction held 10 bases outside the gene matches. The CDR3 sequence is 15 residues long. CDR1 is MDHEN, CDR2 SYDVKM, per germline. In DNA form, the CDR3 reads TGTGCCAGCAGTACCGGGGCGGGAGGGCCTCACGAGCAGTACTTC. The encoded protein is CASSTGAGGPHEQYF.

The rearrangement links TRBV6-5 to TRBJ1-5; 8 positions agree with TRBD1. V was pared by 6 bases and J by 6 bases, with 4 bases of the junction left unmatched. Per germline, CDR1 MNHEY and CDR2 SVGAGI. The CDR3 extends over 13 amino acids. CDR3 coding DNA: TGTGCCAGCAGGGCAGGGGGCTTTCAGCCCCAGCATTTT. Protein sequence: CASRAGGFQPQHF.

This chain connects TRBV4-1 to TRBJ1-6; 7 bases are a match to TRBD1. CDR1 and CDR2 from the germline V gene are MGHRA and YSYEKL. There are 15 residues in the CDR3. V was pared by 4 bases and J by 11 bases, with 11 bases of the junction left unmatched. The CDR3 reads CASSRSRGQSTPLHF. CDR3 DNA sequence: TGCGCCAGCAGCCGATCAAGGGGACAGTCAACACCCCTCCACTTT.

The chain combines TRBV6-1 with TRBJ2-2, with D perhaps matching TRBD1 (5 bases). Trimming left V 5 bases short and J 7 bases short, with 17 bases between. Germline V gene data show CDR1 as MNHNS and CDR2 as SASEGT. The CDR3 consists of 15 residues. The CDR3 loop reads CASSKEWGRGGELFF. The CDR3 nucleotides read TGTGCCAGCAGTAAGGAATGGGGCCGTGGCGGGGAGCTGTTTTTT.